This TCR beta chain came from a study of neoadjuvant anti-PD-1 for oral cavity cancer. Across the whole study: Patients without progression got a fourth dose around day 43.

V was cut by 1 base and J by 5 bases, with 14 bases left in between. Germline lookup yields CDR1 MGHDK and CDR2 SYGVNS. The CDR3 runs 15 residues. Concerning this clone: The antigen remains undetermined.

Here immunoSEQ multiplex PCR was the method, and the copy in TCRdb shows in-frame clones only, minus some. This sample has 9,500 to 12,000 clones, with 40% to 65% found just once. Study-level results: Post-treatment tumors with larger preexisting clones showed more shrinkage.

The receptor's source is a person between 40 and 79 years old with oral cavity squamous cell carcinoma. Sample: tumor tissue, taken before nivolumab (anti-PD-1) treatment. The chain couples TRBV25-1 to TRBJ1-2; D perhaps matches TRBD1 (6 bases). CDR3 sequence reads: CASSESAGVGYGYTF. The CDR3 bases are TGTGCCAGCAGTGAATCGGCAGGGGTTGGTTATGGCTACACCTTC.